The present T cell receptor beta chain was sequenced within a study of cytomegalovirus exposure and HLA in healthy donors. Study observations and caveats: A later analysis reportedly identified an Asian-associated ancestry cluster as carrying fewer N-insertions than the roughly 700-donor mean. Trimming of TCR beta V- and J-genes showed a link, identified in a later analysis, to a missense DCLRE1C variant. Whilst most TCR sequences proved rare, a subset of public TCRs occurred across many donors. Several V segments, TRBV6-2 and TRBV6-3 among them, could not be told apart and were dropped.

Comments on this clone: The antigen remains unidentified.

There are 16 residues in the CDR3. The junction had 6 bases not matched to a gene; V was cut back by 0 bases and J by 3 bases. Germline CDR1 and CDR2: SNHLY and FYNNEI. Amplification used 60 Vbeta primers and 13 Jbeta primers. TCRdb keeps only in-frame clones here, not all; method: immunoSEQ multiplex PCR. The sample shows 100,000 to 150,000 clones, just over 65% of them seen only once. The rearrangement links TRBV2 to TRBJ2-7; 9 bases match TRBD2. The TCR comes from a man between 18 and 35 years old in good health and CMV-seronegative. The source material was PBMCs. CDR3 amino acids: CASSEALFSGSYEQYF. CDR3 coding DNA: TGTGCCAGCAGTGAAGCGCTTTTTAGCGGGAGCTACGAGCAGTACTTC.